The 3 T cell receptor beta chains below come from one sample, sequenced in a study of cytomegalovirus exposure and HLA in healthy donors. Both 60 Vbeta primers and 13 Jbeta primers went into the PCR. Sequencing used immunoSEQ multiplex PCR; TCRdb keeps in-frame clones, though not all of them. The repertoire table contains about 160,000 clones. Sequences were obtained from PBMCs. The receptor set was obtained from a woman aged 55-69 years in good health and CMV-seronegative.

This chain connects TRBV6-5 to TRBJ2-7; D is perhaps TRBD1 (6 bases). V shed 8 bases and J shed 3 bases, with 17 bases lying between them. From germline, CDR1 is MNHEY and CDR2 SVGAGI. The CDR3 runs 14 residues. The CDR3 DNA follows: TGTGCCAGCGGGGGCCAGGGTAGGGACTACGAGCAGTACTTC. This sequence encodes CASGGQGRDYEQYF.

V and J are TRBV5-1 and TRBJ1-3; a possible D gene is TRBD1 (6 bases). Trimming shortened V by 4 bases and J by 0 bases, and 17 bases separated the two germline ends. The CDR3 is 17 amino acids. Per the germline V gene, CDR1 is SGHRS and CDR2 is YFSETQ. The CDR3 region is CASSTGQPAYSGNTIYF. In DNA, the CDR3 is TGCGCCAGCAGCACCGGACAGCCTGCCTACTCTGGAAACACCATATATTTT.

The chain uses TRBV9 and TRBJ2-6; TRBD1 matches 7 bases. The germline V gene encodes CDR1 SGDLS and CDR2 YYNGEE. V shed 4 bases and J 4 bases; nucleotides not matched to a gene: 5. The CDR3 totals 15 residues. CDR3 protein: CASSTDRAGANVLTF. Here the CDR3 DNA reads TGTGCCAGCAGCACCGACAGGGCAGGGGCCAACGTCCTGACTTTC.